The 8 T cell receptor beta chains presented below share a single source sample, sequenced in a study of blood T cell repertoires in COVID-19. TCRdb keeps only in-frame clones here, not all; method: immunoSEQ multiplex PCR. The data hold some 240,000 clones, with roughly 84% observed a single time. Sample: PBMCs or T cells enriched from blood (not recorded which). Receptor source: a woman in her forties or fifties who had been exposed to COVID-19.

This CDR3 is CASSLLAGGWTDTQYF. CDR3 nucleotide sequence: TGTGCCAGCAGCTTACTAGCGGGGGGGTGGACAGATACGCAGTATTTT. This sequence joins TRBV5-4 and TRBJ2-3; 13 bases line up with TRBD2. Germline trimming cut 2 bases from V and 3 bases from J; bases unmatched to any gene: 3. This CDR3 contains 16 residues. Looked up from germline, CDR1 is SGHNT and CDR2 is YYREEE (reference sequence).

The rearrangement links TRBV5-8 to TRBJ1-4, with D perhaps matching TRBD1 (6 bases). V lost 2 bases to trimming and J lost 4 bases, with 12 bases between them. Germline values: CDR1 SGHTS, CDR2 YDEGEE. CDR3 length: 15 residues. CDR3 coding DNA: TGTGCCAGCAGCTTTGGGGACACAAATAATGAAAAACTGTTTTTT. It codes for CASSFGDTNNEKLFF.

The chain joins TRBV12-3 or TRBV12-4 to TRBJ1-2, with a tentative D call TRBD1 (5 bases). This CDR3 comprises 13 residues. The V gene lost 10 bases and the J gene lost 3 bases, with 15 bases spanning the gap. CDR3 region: CATGQGMDYGYTF. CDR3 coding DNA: TGTGCCACCGGTCAGGGAATGGACTATGGCTACACCTTC.

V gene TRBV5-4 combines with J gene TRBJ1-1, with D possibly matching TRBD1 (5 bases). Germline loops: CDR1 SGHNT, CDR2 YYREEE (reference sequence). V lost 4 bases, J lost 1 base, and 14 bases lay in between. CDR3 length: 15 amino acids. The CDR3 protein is CASSTGDYKNTEAFF. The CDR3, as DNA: TGTGCCAGCAGCACGGGGGATTACAAGAACACTGAAGCTTTCTTT.

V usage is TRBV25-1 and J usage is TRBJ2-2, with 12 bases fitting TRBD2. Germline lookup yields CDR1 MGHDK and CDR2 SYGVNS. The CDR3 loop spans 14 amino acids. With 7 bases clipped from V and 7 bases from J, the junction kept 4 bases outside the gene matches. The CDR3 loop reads CASTGLAGNGELFF. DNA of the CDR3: TGTGCCAGCACCGGACTAGCGGGGAACGGGGAGCTGTTTTTT.

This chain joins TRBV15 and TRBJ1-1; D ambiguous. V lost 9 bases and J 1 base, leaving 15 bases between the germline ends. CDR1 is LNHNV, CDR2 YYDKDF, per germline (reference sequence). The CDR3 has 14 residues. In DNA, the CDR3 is TGTGCCACTACTGGTAAGGAGAGGAACACTGAAGCTTTCTTT. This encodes CATTGKERNTEAFF.

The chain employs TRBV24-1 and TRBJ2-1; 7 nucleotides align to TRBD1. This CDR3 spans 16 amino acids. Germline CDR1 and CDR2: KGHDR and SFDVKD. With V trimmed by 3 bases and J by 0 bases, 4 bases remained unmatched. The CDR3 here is CATSDQTGSSYNEQFF. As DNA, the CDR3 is TGTGCCACCAGTGATCAGACAGGGAGCTCCTACAATGAGCAGTTCTTC.

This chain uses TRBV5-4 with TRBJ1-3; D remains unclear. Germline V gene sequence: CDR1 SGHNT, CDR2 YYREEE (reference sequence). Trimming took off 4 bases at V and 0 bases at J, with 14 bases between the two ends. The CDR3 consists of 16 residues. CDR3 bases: TGTGCCAGCAGCAAAGGAGGGCCAAGCTCTGGAAACACCATATATTTT. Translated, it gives CASSKGGPSSGNTIYF. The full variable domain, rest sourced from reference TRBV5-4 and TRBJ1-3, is ETGVTQSPTHLIKTRGQQVTLRCSSQSGHNTVSWYQQALGQGPQFIFQYYREEENGRGNFPPRFSGLQFPNYSSELNVNALELDDSALYLCASSKGGPSSGNTIYFGEGSWLTVV.